Below, 18 T cell receptor beta chains from the same sample are listed, as sequenced in a study of blood T cells in healthy people across ages. The authors ran a second PCR of about 6 to 11 cycles using a sample-barcoded 5' primer and a J-beta primer mix. TCRdb reprocessed the 5' RACE reads with MiXCR, giving one entry per CDR3 protein. The repertoire consists of approximately 830,000 distinct CDR3 sequences, with around 68% occurring once and the leading ten covering about 30%. The sequencing input was blood. These receptors originate from a man under 40 in good health.

A single count supports this clonotype. J is TRBJ2-3 and V is TRBV7-2; D unclear. The CDR3 totals 14 residues. CDR1 and CDR2 (germline): SGHTA, FQGNSA. Between the trimmed V and J ends, which lost 1 base and 4 bases, there was a span of 9 bases. The CDR3 protein is CASSLDRVADTQYF. In DNA, the CDR3 is TGTGCCAGCAGCTTAGATAGGGTGGCAGATACGCAGTATTTT.

The rearrangement joins TRBV6-5 to TRBJ2-1; D is unresolved. The CDR3 spans 15 residues. Looked up from germline, CDR1 is MNHEY and CDR2 is SVGAGI. V was shortened by 6 bases and J by 9 bases, with 21 bases between the two germline ends. The CDR3 protein is CASRKPLGGVGEQFF. CDR3 DNA sequence: TGTGCCAGCAGGAAACCCCTGGGTGGAGTAGGTGAGCAGTTCTTC.

J is TRBJ1-6 and V is TRBV5-1; 11 nucleotides match TRBD1. CDR3 length: 14 residues. The V gene end was trimmed by 0 bases and the J gene end by 12 bases; junction bases not matched to a gene: 2. Germline loops: CDR1 SGHRS, CDR2 YFSETQ. Here the CDR3 reads CASSLGTGGLPLHF. DNA for the CDR3: TGCGCCAGCAGCTTGGGGACAGGGGGCTTACCCCTCCACTTT.

Notes on this clonotype: At one end, the junction sequence differs from germline, possibly due to a read error. The rearrangement links TRBV28 to TRBJ1-4; 8 bases line up with TRBD1. The germline V gene encodes CDR1 MDHEN and CDR2 SYDVKM. The CDR3 loop spans 15 amino acids. Here the CDR3 DNA reads TGTGCCAGTAGTTTAATGGGACAGGAGAATGAAAAACTGTTTTTT. Amino acids: CASSLMGQENEKLFF.

This clonotype was observed a single time. The V call is TRBV7-2, the J call TRBJ2-3, with D hard to call. This CDR3 region has 15 residues. Trimming stripped 1 base from V and 2 bases from J, with 10 bases between. CDR1 and CDR2 (germline): SGHTA, FQGNSA. CDR3 loop: CASSLGAGNTDTQYF. CDR3 DNA sequence: TGTGCCAGCAGCTTAGGAGCAGGCAACACAGATACGCAGTATTTT. Filled out from reference TRBV7-2 and TRBJ2-3, the complete variable domain reads GAGVSQSPSNKVTEKGKDVELRCDPISGHTALYWYRQSLGQGLEFLIYFQGNSAPDKSGLPSDRFSAERTGGSVSTLTIQRTQQEDSAVYLCASSLGAGNTDTQYFGPGTRLTVL.

V is TRBV20-1 and J is TRBJ2-7; D tentatively fits TRBD1 or TRBD2 (6 bases each). The CDR3 is made up of 14 amino acids. V was pared by 0 bases and J by 4 bases, with 13 bases between. The germline V gene has CDR1 DFQATT and CDR2 SNEGSKA (reference sequence). The CDR3 sequence: CSARDRGTRYEQYF. The CDR3 coding sequence is TGCAGTGCTAGAGATAGGGGGACTCGGTACGAGCAGTACTTC.

In this sample, this clonotype turned up a few times. This chain joins TRBV5-1 and TRBJ2-1; TRBD1 matches 8 bases. The V and J ends lost 0 bases and 1 base, in that order; junction bases with no gene match: 3. This CDR3 comprises 16 residues. From germline, CDR1 is SGHRS and CDR2 YFSETQ. CDR3 DNA sequence: TGCGCCAGCAGCTTGGGGGACAGGAGGTCCTACAATGAGCAGTTCTTC. Residues: CASSLGDRRSYNEQFF.

The gene calls are TRBV7-6 and TRBJ1-1; D is undetermined. The CDR3 is 13 residues long. Germline assignment: CDR1 SGHVS and CDR2 FNYEAQ. V gave up 2 bases and J gave up 7 bases, with 11 bases separating them. The CDR3 bases are TGTGCCAGCAGCTTAACGCCCGAAATTGAAGCTTTCTTT. It translates to CASSLTPEIEAFF.

The J gene is TRBJ2-1, the V gene TRBV4-3; D is unresolved. The CDR3 contains 15 residues. Deletions cut 0 bases from V and 2 bases from J, with 8 bases between. Per the germline V gene, CDR1 is LGHNA and CDR2 is YSLEER. The CDR3 coding sequence is TGCGCCAGCAGCCAAGATCACTCCCCCTACAATGAGCAGTTCTTC. The encoded protein is CASSQDHSPYNEQFF.

This rearrangement joins TRBV4-2 to TRBJ2-1, with 8 bases aligning to TRBD1. This CDR3 is 16 amino acids long. The trim removed 5 bases at V and 4 bases at J, leaving 10 bases unmatched. Germline V gene data show CDR1 as LGHNA and CDR2 as YNFKEQ. In DNA, the CDR3 is TGTGCCAGCAGCGAAACCGGGACAGGAAAGTACAATGAGCAGTTCTTC. The encoded protein is CASSETGTGKYNEQFF.

This rearrangement joins TRBV18 to TRBJ1-2; a weak D match, TRBD1 (5 bases). V lost 2 bases and J lost 3, with 10 bases in between. The CDR3 contains 14 residues. CDR1 and CDR2 (germline): KGHSH, LQKENI. CDR3 DNA: TGTGCCAGCTCACCATACAGGATCGACTATGGCTACACCTTC. This translates into CASSPYRIDYGYTF.

This clonotype was observed a handful of times. The junction differs from germline at one of its ends, possibly a read error. The rearrangement links TRBV18 to TRBJ2-1; a weak D match, TRBD1 (6 bases). The J call may be incorrect, as the DNA end agrees better with TRBJ2-7. Germline-derived CDR1 and CDR2 are KGHSH and LQKENI. The CDR3 runs 14 residues. CDR3 loop: CASSLRGVRYEQYF. CDR3 nucleotides: TGCGCCAGCTCACTCAGGGGAGTCCGTTACGAGCAGTACTTC.

This sequence joins TRBV2 and TRBJ2-1; 9 bases fit TRBD2. Trimming removed 7 bases from V and 5 bases from J; junction bases left unmatched: 12. CDR3 length: 16 amino acids. From germline, CDR1 is SNHLY and CDR2 FYNNEI. The CDR3 is CASNRLLAGVNNEQFF. The CDR3 DNA follows: TGTGCCAGCAACCGTCTCTTAGCGGGGGTTAACAATGAGCAGTTCTTC.

The V and J genes are TRBV9 and TRBJ2-4; D unclear. The V end was cut by 0 bases, the J end by 13 bases, with 17 bases between. CDR1 is SGDLS and CDR2 is YYNGEE in the germline V gene. This CDR3 has 14 residues. The CDR3: CASSVDQMSAEQYF. CDR3 nucleotide sequence: TGTGCCAGCAGCGTAGACCAGATGTCGGCGGAGCAGTACTTC.

The J gene is TRBJ2-3, the V gene TRBV12-3 or TRBV12-4, with 7 bases lining up with TRBD1. V was clipped by 4 bases and J by 1 base; unmatched bases: 5. This CDR3 comprises 15 residues. CDR3 region: CASSSQGIRTDTQYF. In DNA form, the CDR3 reads TGTGCCAGCAGTTCACAGGGGATTCGCACAGATACGCAGTATTTT.

This clonotype was observed a few times. V usage is TRBV12-3 or TRBV12-4 and J usage is TRBJ1-6, with D possibly being TRBD1 (6 bases). V was clipped by 4 bases and J by 1 base, with 11 bases between them. This CDR3 contains 16 residues. The CDR3 is CASSSRGSSYNSPLHF. As DNA, the CDR3 is TGTGCCAGCAGTTCCAGGGGTAGTTCCTATAATTCACCCCTCCACTTT.

V gene TRBV29-1 combines with J gene TRBJ2-7; D not resolved. The CDR3 runs 13 residues. V was clipped by 4 bases and J by 1 base, with 11 bases between them. Per germline, CDR1 SQVTM and CDR2 ANQGSEA. The CDR3 coding sequence is TGCAGCGTTGTGTCCCCGGTATCCTACGAGCAGTACTTC. Translated, it gives CSVVSPVSYEQYF.

The chain has TRBV10-3 and TRBJ2-3; D is unclear. CDR3 length: 11 amino acids. V shed 3 bases and J shed 5 bases, with 3 bases lying between them. In germline, CDR1 is ENHRY, CDR2 SYGVKD. The CDR3 nucleotides are TGTGCCATCAGTGATCTAGATACGCAGTATTTT. Translating it yields CAISDLDTQYF.